Listed below are T cell receptor beta chains from one sample, sequenced in a study of OX40 agonist ivuxolimab in advanced cancers. Libraries were prepared by immunoSEQ multiplex PCR; TCRdb keeps only in-frame clonotypes and omits some of them. The top ten hold 0.55% to 0.65% of the sample, which has around 50,000 clones, around nine tenths seen once. Sequencing was performed on CD4+ or CD8+ T cells sorted from blood, taken in a trial of the OX40 agonist ivuxolimab. These receptors were taken from an adult with an advanced solid tumor such as melanoma, head and neck, liver or kidney cancer. CDR3s include the opening cysteine and the closing phenylalanine or tryptophan. A D gene is named only where the DNA matches it firmly. A row's size may be missing; if present it is once, few, many or a size class.

abundance	j_gene	d_gene	v_gene	len	CDR3nt	CDR3aa
.	TRBJ2-1	TRBD2	TRBV7-9	16	TGTGCCAGCACCGTAGGACTAGCGGGAGGAAGGGATGAGCAGTTCTTC	CASTVGLAGGRDEQFF
.	TRBJ2-5	.	TRBV19	14	TGTGCCAGTAGCTCGAGAAGGATTCAAGAGACCCAGTACTTC	CASSSRRIQETQYF
.	TRBJ2-3	TRBD2	TRBV4-1	17	TGCGCCAGCAGCCAGACACCACTAGCGGGACGGGCAGATACGCAGTATTTT	CASSQTPLAGRADTQYF
once	TRBJ2-3	.	TRBV29-1	13	TGCAGCGTTGTCGTCAGGGGCACAGATACGCAGTATTTT	CSVVVRGTDTQYF
.	TRBJ2-1	TRBD2	TRBV11-3	15	TGTGCCAGCGCTGGGGGGAGGGCAGGTAGAAATGAGCAGTTCTTC	CASAGGRAGRNEQFF
.	TRBJ1-3	.	TRBV4-1	14	TGCGCCAGCAGCCAGGGCCTCTCTGGAAACACCATATATTTT	CASSQGLSGNTIYF
.	TRBJ2-7	.	TRBV11-1	14	TGTGCCAGCAGCCCGCCGGACCCTACCTACGAGCAGTACTTC	CASSPPDPTYEQYF
.	TRBJ1-1	TRBD1	TRBV27	14	TGTGCCAGCAGCCGAAACTGGGGACAGGGGGAAGCTTTCTTT	CASSRNWGQGEAFF
.	TRBJ1-6	TRBD1	TRBV11-1	13	TGTGCCAGCAGCCAGGACAGGAACTCACCCCTCCACTTT	CASSQDRNSPLHF
few	TRBJ2-6	TRBD1	TRBV15	17	TGTGCCACCAGCCATTCAGGGGGAAGGTCTGGGGCCAACGTCCTGACTTTC	CATSHSGGRSGANVLTF
.	TRBJ1-5	.	TRBV6-6	16	TGTGCCAGCAGCCCCCCCGGAGTCCCTGGGGGTCAGCCCCAGCATTTT	CASSPPGVPGGQPQHF
.	TRBJ2-3	.	TRBV5-1	14	TGCGCCAGCAGCTCCGGACACGAAACAGATACGCAGTATTTT	CASSSGHETDTQYF
.	TRBJ1-5	.	TRBV13	12	TGTGCCAGCAGCTTAGGCCAAAGGGGCCAGCATTTT	CASSLGQRGQHF
.	TRBJ1-2	.	TRBV28	16	TGTGCCTCTACTCCCCAGGGCAGGGGCAGGCGGTATGGCTACACCTTC	CASTPQGRGRRYGYTF
.	TRBJ2-3	TRBD2	TRBV11-3	13	TGTGCCGGCTCTAGCGGACTCACAGATACGCAGTATTTT	CAGSSGLTDTQYF
.	TRBJ2-7	.	TRBV5-1	14	TGCGCCAGCAGCTTGATGCAAGACCCCTACGAGCAGTACTTC	CASSLMQDPYEQYF
.	TRBJ2-5	TRBD2	TRBV6-6	14	TGTGCCAGCAGTATCGGGACTAGCGGCCCGGAACAGTACTTC	CASSIGTSGPEQYF
.	TRBJ2-5	TRBD1	TRBV15	14	TGTGCCACCAGCACCAGACAGGGTAGAGAGACCCAGTACTTC	CATSTRQGRETQYF
.	TRBJ2-1	TRBD2	TRBV2	21	TGTGCCAGCAGTTTCCAGCGGGAGGTCCAGTCCCCCACCCAAACACTGAATGAGCAGTTCTTC	CASSFQREVQSPTQTLNEQFF
.	TRBJ2-1	TRBD1	TRBV5-1	14	TGCGCCAGCAGCTTGGATGGGGGGACAGGGGAGCAGTTCTTC	CASSLDGGTGEQFF
.	TRBJ1-5	.	TRBV27	15	TGTGCCAGCAGTTCGGGGGCAGCAAGCAATCAGCCCCAGCATTTT	CASSSGAASNQPQHF
.	TRBJ2-3	TRBD2	TRBV6-4	16	TGTGCCACAGCGGAAATTAGCGGGAGTCACGCGGATACGCAGTATTTT	CATAEISGSHADTQYF
.	TRBJ1-2	TRBD1	TRBV19	11	TGTGCCAGTAGCCACAGGGGTGGCTACACCTTC	CASSHRGGYTF